This T cell receptor beta chain was found in a study of T-cell reconstitution after alpha-beta-depleted transplantation in children. General study results and limits: Surviving recipient T cells and thymic progenitors underlay high day-60 TCRbeta diversity in some patients.

Preparation of the TCRbeta library used unique molecular identifiers. Each CDR3 protein is one row after TCRdb ran MiXCR on the PCR reads. The sample holds roughly 180,000 distinct CDR3 sequences, over 8.5% seen once. This clonotype was seen repeatedly, ten times or more. Its target is unknown. The CDR3 has 14 residues. CDR1 is MDHEN and CDR2 is SYDVKM in the germline V gene. The V end lost 3 bases, the J end lost 1 base, and 9 bases lay between the germline ends. The sequence derives from a boy aged 2 to 10 with acute myeloid leukemia, due to receive a stem cell transplant. Specimen: PBMCs, collected before TCRalphabeta/CD19-depleted stem cell transplant. The J gene is TRBJ2-5, the V gene TRBV28, with D perhaps given as TRBD1 or TRBD2 (5 bases each). CDR3 loop: CASSFPGTQETQYF. The DNA of the CDR3 is TGTGCCAGCAGTTTTCCAGGGACCCAAGAGACCCAGTACTTC.